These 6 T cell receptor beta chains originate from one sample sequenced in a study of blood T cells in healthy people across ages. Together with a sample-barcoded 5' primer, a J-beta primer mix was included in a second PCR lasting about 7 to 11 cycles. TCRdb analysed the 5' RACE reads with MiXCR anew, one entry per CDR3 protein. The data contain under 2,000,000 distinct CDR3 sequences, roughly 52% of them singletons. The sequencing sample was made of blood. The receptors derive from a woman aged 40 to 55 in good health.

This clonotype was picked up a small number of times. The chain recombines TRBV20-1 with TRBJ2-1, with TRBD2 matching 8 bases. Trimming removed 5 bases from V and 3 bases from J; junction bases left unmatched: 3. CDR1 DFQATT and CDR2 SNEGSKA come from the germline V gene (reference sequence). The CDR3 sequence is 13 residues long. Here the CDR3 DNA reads TGCAGTGCTCCCAGCGGGGGCTACAATGAGCAGTTCTTC. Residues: CSAPSGGYNEQFF.

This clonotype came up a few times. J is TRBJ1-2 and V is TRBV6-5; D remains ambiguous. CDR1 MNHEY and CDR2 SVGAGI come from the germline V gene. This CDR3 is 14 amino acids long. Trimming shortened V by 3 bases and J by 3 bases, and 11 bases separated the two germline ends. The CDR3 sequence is CASSYQAGDYGYTF. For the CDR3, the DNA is TGTGCCAGCAGTTATCAGGCTGGGGACTATGGCTACACCTTC.

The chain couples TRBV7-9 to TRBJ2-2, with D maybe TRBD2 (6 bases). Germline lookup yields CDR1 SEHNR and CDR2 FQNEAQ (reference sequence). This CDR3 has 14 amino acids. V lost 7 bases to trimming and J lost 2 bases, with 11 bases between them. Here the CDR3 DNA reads TGTGCCAGCACGCGGGACCTTAACACCGGGGAGCTGTTTTTT. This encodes CASTRDLNTGELFF.

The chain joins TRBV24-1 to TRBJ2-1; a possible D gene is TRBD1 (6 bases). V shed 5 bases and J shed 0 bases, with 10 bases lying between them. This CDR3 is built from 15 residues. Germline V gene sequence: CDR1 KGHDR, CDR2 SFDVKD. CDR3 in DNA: TGTGCCACCAGTGGGCAGGGGAACTCCTACAATGAGCAGTTCTTC. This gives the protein CATSGQGNSYNEQFF.

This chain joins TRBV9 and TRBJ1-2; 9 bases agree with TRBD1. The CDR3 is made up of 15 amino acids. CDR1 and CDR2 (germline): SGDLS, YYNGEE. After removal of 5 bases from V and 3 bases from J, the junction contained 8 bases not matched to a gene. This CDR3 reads CASSTGTGLDYGYTF. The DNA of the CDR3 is TGTGCCAGCAGTACCGGGACAGGGTTGGACTATGGCTACACCTTC.

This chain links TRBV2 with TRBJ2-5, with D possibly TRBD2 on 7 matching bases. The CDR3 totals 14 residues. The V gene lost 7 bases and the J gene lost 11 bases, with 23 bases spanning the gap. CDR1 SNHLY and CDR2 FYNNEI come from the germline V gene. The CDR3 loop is CASNYGGGGNEQYF. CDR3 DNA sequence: TGTGCCAGCAACTACGGGGGCGGGGGCAATGAGCAGTACTTC.